This is a list of T cell receptor beta chains from one sample in a study of blood T cell repertoires in COVID-19. Some clones are missing from TCRdb's copy, which holds only in-frame ones; the method was immunoSEQ multiplex PCR. The table has 65,000 to 90,000 clones, around nine tenths seen once. The material sequenced was peripheral blood. Receptor source: a human donor in a cohort sampled during active COVID-19. CDR3s include the opening cysteine and the closing phenylalanine or tryptophan. The order of the fields is clone size, V gene, D gene, J gene, CDR3 protein, CDR3 DNA. The D gene is left open where the match is weak. The size entry is marked missing in some rows and otherwise reads once, few, many or a size class.

-	TRBV2	TRBD1	TRBJ2-1	CASSRDRGFNEQFF	TGTGCCAGCAGTCGGGACAGGGGTTTTAATGAGCAGTTCTTC
-	TRBV19	TRBD2	TRBJ2-1	CASSFAGGPNEQFF	TGTGCCAGTAGTTTTGCGGGGGGACCAAATGAGCAGTTCTTC
-	TRBV6-5	-	TRBJ1-3	CASSYSPGIGNTIYF	TGTGCCAGCAGTTACTCCCCAGGGATCGGAAACACCATATATTTT
-	TRBV6-1	TRBD1	TRBJ1-4	CASSEAPGTGGEKLFF	TGTGCCAGCAGTGAAGCCCCCGGGACAGGGGGAGAAAAACTGTTTTTT
-	TRBV19	TRBD2	TRBJ2-2	CASKGGGVSTGELFF	TGTGCCAGTAAAGGCGGGGGTGTAAGCACCGGGGAGCTGTTTTTT
-	TRBV12-3/TRBV12-4	-	TRBJ2-2	CASRSVEDGELFF	TGTGCCAGCAGAAGCGTTGAGGACGGGGAGCTGTTTTTT
-	TRBV30	TRBD2	TRBJ2-1	CAWTGGGKQFF	TGTGCCTGGACGGGGGGTGGTAAGCAGTTCTTC
-	TRBV7-6	-	TRBJ1-2	CASLRRAADGYTF	TGTGCCAGCCTTCGCAGAGCGGCGGATGGCTACACCTTC
-	TRBV3-1/TRBV3-2	TRBD2	TRBJ2-3	CASSQGTSGGTDTQYF	TGTGCCAGCAGCCAAGGGACTAGCGGGGGGACAGATACGCAGTATTTT
-	TRBV6-5	TRBD1	TRBJ2-7	CASSYNRDRTYEQYF	TGTGCCAGCAGTTACAACCGGGACAGGACCTACGAGCAGTACTTC
-	TRBV6-2/TRBV6-3	-	TRBJ1-2	CASSYSVQVGYTF	TGTGCCAGCAGTTACTCGGTTCAGGTTGGCTACACCTTC
-	TRBV7-6	TRBD2	TRBJ2-5	CASSSHGGAGGYQETQYF	TGTGCCAGCAGCTCGCACGGGGGAGCGGGGGGGTACCAAGAGACCCAGTACTTC
-	TRBV5-8	-	TRBJ2-2	CASSLFRSGELFF	TGTGCCAGCAGCTTGTTCCGGAGCGGGGAGCTGTTTTTT
-	TRBV29-1	TRBD1	TRBJ2-7	CSAVPGTGVRYYEQYF	TGCAGCGCCGTCCCCGGGACAGGGGTCCGGTACTACGAGCAGTACTTC
-	TRBV11-3	TRBD2	TRBJ2-2	CASSRASGGTNTGELFF	TGTGCCAGCAGCCGAGCTAGCGGGGGAACGAACACCGGGGAGCTGTTTTTT
-	TRBV16	-	TRBJ1-5	CASSSGVNSNQPQHF	TGTGCCAGCAGCTCGGGAGTGAATAGCAATCAGCCCCAGCATTTT
-	TRBV5-4	-	TRBJ2-2	CASSLAGLGTGELFF	TGTGCCAGCAGCTTGGCAGGGTTGGGCACCGGGGAGCTGTTTTTT
-	TRBV4-3	-	TRBJ1-6	CASSQEGDIGNSPLHF	TGCGCCAGCAGCCAAGAAGGGGACATAGGTAATTCACCCCTCCACTTT
-	TRBV10-2	-	TRBJ2-7	CASVVAASSYEQYF	TGCGCCAGTGTGGTAGCGGCGAGCTCCTACGAGCAGTACTTC
-	TRBV10-3	-	TRBJ1-3	CAITRDSSGNTIYF	TGTGCCATCACCCGAGACAGCTCTGGAAACACCATATATTTT
-	TRBV10-3	-	TRBJ1-2	CAISAGGEIYGYTF	TGTGCCATCAGTGCGGGCGGGGAAATATATGGCTACACCTTC
-	TRBV6-5	-	TRBJ1-1	CASSSGVGNTEAFF	TGTGCCAGCAGTTCGGGAGTTGGGAACACTGAAGCTTTCTTT
once	TRBV19	-	TRBJ1-4	CASSPQDREKLFF	TGTGCCAGTAGTCCCCAGGATAGGGAAAAACTGTTTTTT
-	TRBV11-2	TRBD2	TRBJ2-5	CASSRRGALFGQYF	TGTGCCAGCAGCAGGCGGGGGGCCTTATTCGGGCAGTACTTC
-	TRBV7-2	TRBD2	TRBJ2-2	CASSLPGGINTGELFF	TGTGCCAGCAGCTTACCGGGGGGGATTAACACCGGGGAGCTGTTTTTT
once	TRBV5-5	TRBD1	TRBJ1-1	CASSLDLYRGRDTEAFF	TGTGCCAGCAGCTTGGACTTATACAGGGGGCGTGACACTGAAGCTTTCTTT
few	TRBV5-1	TRBD1	TRBJ2-7	CASSVGQGSYEQYF	TGCGCCAGCAGCGTAGGACAGGGAAGCTACGAGCAGTACTTC
-	TRBV6-6	-	TRBJ2-7	CASRDSGTGSYEQYF	TGTGCCAGCAGAGATAGCGGGACAGGGAGCTACGAGCAGTACTTC
-	TRBV6-5	TRBD1	TRBJ1-6	CASSDTGGRSPLHF	TGTGCCAGCAGCGATACAGGGGGTAGATCACCCCTCCACTTT
-	TRBV3-1/TRBV3-2	-	TRBJ2-5	CASSQGYGGQETQYF	TGTGCCAGCAGCCAAGGTTACGGGGGCCAAGAGACCCAGTACTTC
once	TRBV5-1	TRBD1	TRBJ1-6	CASSPGTGLLSPLHF	TGCGCCAGCAGCCCAGGGACAGGGCTATTATCACCCCTCCACTTT
-	TRBV7-3	TRBD2	TRBJ2-1	CASSSRGGPNEQFF	TGTGCCAGCAGCTCCCGGGGGGGGCCCAATGAGCAGTTCTTC
-	TRBV19	TRBD1	TRBJ1-1	CATGDRGKTEAFF	TGTGCCACAGGGGACAGAGGAAAGACTGAAGCTTTCTTT
-	TRBV7-9	TRBD1	TRBJ1-6	CASSLQGGDISPLHF	TGTGCCAGCAGCTTACAGGGGGGTGATATTTCACCCCTCCACTTT
-	TRBV6-5	TRBD1	TRBJ2-7	CASRPDRGEQYF	TGTGCCAGCAGGCCGGACAGGGGCGAGCAGTACTTC
-	TRBV11-2	-	TRBJ2-5	CASSLGESETQYF	TGTGCCAGCAGCTTAGGGGAGTCCGAGACCCAGTACTTC
-	TRBV7-3	TRBD1	TRBJ2-3	CASSNPGQGQDTQYF	TGTGCCAGCAGCAACCCGGGACAGGGACAAGATACGCAGTATTTT
-	TRBV19	TRBD1	TRBJ2-2	CASSISTGVNGGELFF	TGTGCCAGTAGTATTTCCACAGGGGTTAATGGCGGGGAGCTGTTTTTT
-	TRBV18	-	TRBJ2-3	CASSPEQGTDTQYF	TGTGCCAGCTCACCAGAACAGGGCACAGATACGCAGTATTTT
-	TRBV5-6	-	TRBJ1-2	CASSLARFYGYTF	TGTGCCAGCAGCTTGGCCCGGTTCTATGGCTACACCTTC
once	TRBV9	-	TRBJ2-2	CASSPEYASGELFF	TGTGCCAGCAGCCCCGAATATGCGTCCGGGGAGCTGTTTTTT
-	TRBV4-3	-	TRBJ2-1	CASSQALQGRGNEQFF	TGCGCCAGCAGCCAAGCCTTGCAAGGGCGGGGAAATGAGCAGTTCTTC
-	TRBV5-8	-	TRBJ1-4	CASSRVAGLGEKLFF	TGTGCCAGCAGCCGCGTAGCAGGGCTGGGTGAAAAACTGTTTTTT
once	TRBV7-3	TRBD1	TRBJ2-1	CAIARDRDKNEQFF	TGTGCCATAGCCCGGGACAGGGATAAGAATGAGCAGTTCTTC
once	TRBV7-3	TRBD2	TRBJ2-3	CASSRTSGGAVDTQYF	TGTGCCAGCAGCAGGACTAGCGGGGGGGCAGTAGATACGCAGTATTTT
-	TRBV6-2/TRBV6-3	-	TRBJ1-4	CASSYSRTELTNEKLFF	TGTGCCAGCAGTTACTCGAGGACTGAACTAACTAATGAAAAACTGTTTTTT
-	TRBV5-1	-	TRBJ2-5	CASSQGTNQETQYF	TGCGCCAGCAGCCAGGGGACTAACCAAGAGACCCAGTACTTC
once	TRBV20-1	-	TRBJ2-1	CSARGLEQFF	TGCAGTGCTAGAGGTCTTGAGCAGTTCTTC
once	TRBV3-1/TRBV3-2	TRBD2	TRBJ2-3	CASTEAGLDGTQYF	TGTGCCAGCACCGAAGCGGGGCTCGACGGTACGCAGTATTTT
-	TRBV7-2	TRBD2	TRBJ2-7	CASSLFSGAPYEQYF	TGTGCCAGCAGCTTATTCAGCGGGGCGCCCTACGAGCAGTACTTC
-	TRBV7-2	TRBD2	TRBJ2-2	CASSLAPAGGMGELFF	TGTGCCAGCAGCTTAGCGCCAGCGGGGGGGATGGGGGAGCTGTTTTTT
-	TRBV19	TRBD1	TRBJ1-2	CASSAPGQAINYGYTF	TGTGCCAGTAGCGCACCGGGACAGGCGATTAACTATGGCTACACCTTC